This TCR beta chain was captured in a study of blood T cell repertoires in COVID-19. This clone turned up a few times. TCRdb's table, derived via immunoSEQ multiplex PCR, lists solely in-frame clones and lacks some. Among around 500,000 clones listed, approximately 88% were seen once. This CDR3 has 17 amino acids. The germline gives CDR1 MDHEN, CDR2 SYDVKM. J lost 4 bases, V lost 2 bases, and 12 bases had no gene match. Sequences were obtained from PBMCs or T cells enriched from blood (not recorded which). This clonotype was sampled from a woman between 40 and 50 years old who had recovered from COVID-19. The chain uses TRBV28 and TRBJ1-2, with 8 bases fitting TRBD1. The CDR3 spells CASSLRSQDRAGYGYTF. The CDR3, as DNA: TGTGCCAGCAGTTTACGATCTCAGGACAGGGCGGGCTATGGCTACACCTTC.